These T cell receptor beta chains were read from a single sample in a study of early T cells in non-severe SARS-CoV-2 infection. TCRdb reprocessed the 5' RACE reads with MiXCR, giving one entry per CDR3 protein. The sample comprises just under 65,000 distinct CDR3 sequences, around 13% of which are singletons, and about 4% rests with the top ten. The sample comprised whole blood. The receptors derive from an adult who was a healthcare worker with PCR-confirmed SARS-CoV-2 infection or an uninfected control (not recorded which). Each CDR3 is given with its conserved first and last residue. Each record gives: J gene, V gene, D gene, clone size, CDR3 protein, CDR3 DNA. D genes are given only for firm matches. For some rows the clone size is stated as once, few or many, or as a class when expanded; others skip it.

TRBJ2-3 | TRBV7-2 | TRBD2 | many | CASSYRLAVATQYF | TGTGCCAGCAGCTATCGACTAGCGGTGGCTACGCAGTATTTT
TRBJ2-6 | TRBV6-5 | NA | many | CASSYGLGSPLAGANVLTF | TGTGCCAGCAGTTATGGCTTGGGCAGCCCTTTGGCTGGGGCCAACGTCCTGACTTTC
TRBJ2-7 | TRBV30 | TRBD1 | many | CAWGTGAYEQYF | TGTGCCTGGGGGACAGGGGCCTACGAGCAGTACTTC
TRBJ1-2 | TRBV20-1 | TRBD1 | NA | CSARAPGQAFGYTF | TGCAGTGCTAGAGCCCCGGGACAGGCCTTTGGCTACACCTTC
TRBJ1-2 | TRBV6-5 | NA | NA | CASSPMANYGYTF | TGTGCCAGCAGTCCAATGGCTAACTATGGCTACACCTTC
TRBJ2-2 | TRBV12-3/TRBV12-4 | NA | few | CASRATGELFF | TGTGCCAGCAGGGCCACCGGGGAGCTGTTTTTT
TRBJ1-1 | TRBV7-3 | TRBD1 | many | CASSLSGDRVNTEAFF | TGTGCCAGCAGCCTCTCAGGGGACAGGGTGAACACTGAAGCTTTCTTT
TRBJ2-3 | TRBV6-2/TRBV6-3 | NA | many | CASSTQRGGATDTQYF | TGTGCCAGCAGTACCCAAAGGGGGGGGGCCACAGATACGCAGTATTTT
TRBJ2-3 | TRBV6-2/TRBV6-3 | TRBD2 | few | CASSGTSSDTQYF | TGTGCCAGCAGTGGGACTAGCAGTGATACGCAGTATTTT
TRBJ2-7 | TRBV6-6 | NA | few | CASSPSREGHLLEQYF | TGTGCCAGCAGCCCCTCTCGTGAGGGACACCTCCTCGAGCAGTACTTC
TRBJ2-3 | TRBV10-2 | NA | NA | CASSPEDMQYF | TGCGCCAGCAGTCCTGAGGATATGCAGTATTTT
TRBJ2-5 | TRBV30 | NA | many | CAWSQQGYQETQYF | TGTGCCTGGAGTCAACAGGGATACCAAGAGACCCAGTACTTC
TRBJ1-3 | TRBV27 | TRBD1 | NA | CASSFVGQGSGNTIYF | TGTGCCAGCAGTTTTGTGGGACAGGGCTCTGGAAACACCATATATTTT
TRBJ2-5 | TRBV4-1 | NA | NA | CASSQAMGRGYQETQYF | TGCGCCAGCAGCCAAGCTATGGGCAGGGGATACCAAGAGACCCAGTACTTC
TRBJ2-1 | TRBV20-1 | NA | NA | CSARHNRMRTHNEQFF | TGCAGTGCTAGACATAACCGAATGAGGACACACAATGAGCAGTTCTTC
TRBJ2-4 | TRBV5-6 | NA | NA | CASSLTAANIQYF | TGTGCCAGCAGCTTAACGGCAGCAAACATTCAGTACTTC
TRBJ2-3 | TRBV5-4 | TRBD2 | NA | CASSLVGGGATQYF | TGTGCCAGCAGCTTGGTAGGCGGGGGGGCCACGCAGTATTTT
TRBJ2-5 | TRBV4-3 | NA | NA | CASSQDLWETQYF | TGCGCCAGCAGCCAAGATCTCTGGGAGACCCAGTACTTC
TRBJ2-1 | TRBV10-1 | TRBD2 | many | CASSVSGEASSYNEQFF | TGCGCCAGCAGTGTGAGCGGGGAGGCTTCCTCCTACAATGAGCAGTTCTTC
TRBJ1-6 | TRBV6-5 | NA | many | CASSYHSAPESNSPLHF | TGTGCCAGCAGTTACCACTCAGCCCCGGAGTCGAATTCACCCCTCCACTTT
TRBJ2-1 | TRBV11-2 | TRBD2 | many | CASSPRTSGGYNEQFF | TGTGCCAGCAGCCCCAGGACTAGCGGGGGGTACAATGAGCAGTTCTTC
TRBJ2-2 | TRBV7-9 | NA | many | CASSNQGFQNTGELFF | TGTGCCAGCAGCAATCAGGGGTTCCAGAACACCGGGGAGCTGTTTTTT
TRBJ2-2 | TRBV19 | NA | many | CASSIQGANTGELFF | TGTGCCAGTAGTATCCAGGGCGCGAACACCGGGGAGCTGTTTTTT
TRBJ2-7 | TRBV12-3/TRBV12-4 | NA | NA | CASSFTGKFDEQYF | TGTGCCAGCAGTTTTACGGGCAAGTTCGACGAGCAGTACTTC
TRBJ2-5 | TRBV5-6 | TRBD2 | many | CASSLVRAGAQETQYF | TGTGCCAGCAGCTTGGTCAGAGCGGGGGCTCAAGAGACCCAGTACTTC
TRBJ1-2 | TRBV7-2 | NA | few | CASSPAVGYTF | TGTGCCAGCAGCCCTGCTGTCGGCTACACCTTC
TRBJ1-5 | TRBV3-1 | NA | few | CASSQDPGLQPQHF | TGTGCCAGCAGCCAAGATCCAGGGCTCCAGCCCCAGCATTTT
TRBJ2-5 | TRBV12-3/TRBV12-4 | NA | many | CASSLPGETQYF | TGTGCCAGCAGTTTACCCGGGGAGACCCAGTACTTC
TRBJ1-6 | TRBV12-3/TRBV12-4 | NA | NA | CASTGTLPPLHF | TGTGCCAGCACCGGGACGCTGCCACCCCTCCACTTT
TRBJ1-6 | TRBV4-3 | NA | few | CASSQDRAANYNSPLHF | TGCGCCAGCAGCCAAGATAGGGCAGCGAACTATAATTCACCCCTCCACTTT
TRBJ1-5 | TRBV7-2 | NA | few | CASSGQNQPQHF | TGTGCCAGCAGCGGACAGAATCAGCCCCAGCATTTT
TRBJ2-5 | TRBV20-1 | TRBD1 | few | CSAQRQGLETQYF | TGCAGTGCTCAAAGACAGGGGTTGGAGACCCAGTACTTC
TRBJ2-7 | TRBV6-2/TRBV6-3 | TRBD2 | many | CASSYQTSGGYEQYF | TGTGCCAGCAGTTACCAAACTAGCGGGGGCTACGAGCAGTACTTC
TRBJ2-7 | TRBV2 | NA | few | CAIRTAATYEQYF | TGTGCCATCCGGACGGCGGCGACCTACGAGCAGTACTTC
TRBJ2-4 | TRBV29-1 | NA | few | CSVELRSIQYF | TGCAGCGTTGAATTGAGGTCCATTCAGTACTTC
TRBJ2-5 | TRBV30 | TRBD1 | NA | CAWSSTGVSETQYF | TGTGCCTGGAGTTCCACAGGGGTCTCTGAGACCCAGTACTTC
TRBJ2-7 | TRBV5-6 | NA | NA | CASSLGRAITYYEQYF | TGTGCCAGCAGCCTCGGACGGGCCATCACCTACTACGAGCAGTACTTC
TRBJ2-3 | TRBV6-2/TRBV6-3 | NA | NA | CASSDPTGTDTQYF | TGTGCCAGCTCCGACCCCACAGGCACAGATACGCAGTATTTT
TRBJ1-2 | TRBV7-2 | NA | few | CASSIQGFGYTF | TGTGCCAGCAGCATCCAGGGGTTTGGCTACACCTTC
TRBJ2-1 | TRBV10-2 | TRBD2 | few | CASSLAGASNEQFF | TGCGCCAGCAGTCTAGCGGGGGCCAGTAATGAGCAGTTCTTC
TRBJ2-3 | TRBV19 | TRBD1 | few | CASNRQGPTDTQYF | TGTGCCAGTAACAGACAGGGCCCCACAGATACGCAGTATTTT
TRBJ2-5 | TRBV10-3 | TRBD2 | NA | CAISESGGYSETQYF | TGTGCCATCAGTGAGAGCGGGGGTTATTCGGAGACCCAGTACTTC
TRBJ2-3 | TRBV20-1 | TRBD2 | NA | CSANKVILASSTDTQYF | TGCAGTGCTAACAAGGTGATACTAGCGTCCAGCACAGATACGCAGTATTTT
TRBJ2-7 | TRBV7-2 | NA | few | CASSLANRGSEQYF | TGTGCCAGCAGCTTAGCGAACAGAGGGAGCGAGCAGTACTTC
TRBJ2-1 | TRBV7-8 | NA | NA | CASSWRLGPSNEQFF | TGTGCCAGCAGCTGGAGACTAGGCCCCAGCAATGAGCAGTTCTTC